This T cell receptor (beta chain) is from a study of shared clonotypes between healthy human individuals. Of note for this clone: The target antigen is unknown.

Only Caucasian adults living in Nashville, Tennessee made up the donor group. An approximately 200 ng quantity of DNA, tens of thousands of T cell genomes, went into the sorted-subset replicate PCRs. The table came from immunoSEQ multiplex PCR; TCRdb's copy has only in-frame clones and leaves some out. The data contain about 2.4 million clones, approximately 92% of them seen just once; the ten biggest clones take up about 0.13%. Study-wide findings and caveats: Memory subsets had estimated richness that was generally smaller than that of naive subsets. Generation probability values for non-shared clonotypes were lower than those for clonotypes shared by all four donors.

The CDR3 loop spans 14 amino acids. V lost 0 bases to trimming and J lost 9 bases, with 12 bases between them. Germline V gene lookup returns CDR1 LNHNV and CDR2 YYDKDF (reference sequence). This chain uses TRBV15 with TRBJ1-3; D possibly corresponds to TRBD1 (5 bases). This sequence originates from a man aged 18 to 30 in good health. The sequencing input was naive CD4+ T cells sorted from blood. Noted subset: CD45RA+ positively selected. CDR3 bases: TGTGCCACCAGCAGAGATCAAGGAGGGACCACCATATATTTT. Amino acid sequence: CATSRDQGGTTIYF.